These 7 T cell receptor beta chains originate from one sample sequenced in a study of OX40 agonist ivuxolimab in advanced cancers. Measured with immunoSEQ multiplex PCR; TCRdb has only the in-frame clones, and not every one. Of under 85,000 clones listed, 80% to 90% are singletons. Here the sequenced sample was CD4+ or CD8+ T cells sorted from blood, taken in a trial of the OX40 agonist ivuxolimab. All receptors come from an adult with an advanced solid tumor such as melanoma, head and neck, liver or kidney cancer.

The chain recombines TRBV4-1 with TRBJ2-7; 10 bases fit TRBD2. With 0 bases clipped from V and 3 bases from J, the junction kept 11 bases outside the gene matches. Looked up from germline, CDR1 is MGHRA and CDR2 is YSYEKL. The CDR3 consists of 18 residues. CDR3 sequence (DNA): TGCGCCAGCAGCCAAGATTCGGTGCGGACTAGCGGAGGCTACGAGCAGTACTTC. Translated: CASSQDSVRTSGGYEQYF.

V usage is TRBV5-1 and J usage is TRBJ2-5; 11 bases match TRBD2. V gave up 3 bases and J gave up 7 bases; unmatched junction bases: 8. The CDR3 runs 15 residues. Germline loops: CDR1 SGHRS, CDR2 YFSETQ. The DNA for the CDR3 is TGCGCCAGCAGCTCGAAACTAGCGGGAGAGGGGACCCAGTACTTC. It codes for CASSSKLAGEGTQYF. Variable domain in full (rest from reference TRBV5-1 and TRBJ2-5): KAGVTQTPRYLIKTRGQQVTLSCSPISGHRSVSWYQQTPGQGLQFLFEYFSETQRNKGNFPGRFSGRQFSNSRSEMNVSTLELGDSALYLCASSSKLAGEGTQYFGPGTRLLVL.

V and J are TRBV19 and TRBJ1-6; no clear D gene. Between the trimmed V and J ends, which lost 3 bases and 13 bases, there was a span of 16 bases. The CDR3 has 14 residues. CDR1 LNHDA and CDR2 SQIVND come from the germline V gene (reference sequence). The CDR3 DNA reads TGTGCCAGTAGTATGAGGCAGTTCCATAGGCCCCTCCACTTT. It is translated as CASSMRQFHRPLHF.

The chain has TRBV5-4 and TRBJ2-2; D remains unclear. V was trimmed by 0 bases and J by 3 bases, leaving 6 bases between them. The CDR3 has 14 residues. CDR1 is SGHNT, CDR2 YYREEE, per germline (reference sequence). The CDR3 sequence: CASSLVKDTGELFF. CDR3 sequence (DNA): TGTGCCAGCAGCTTGGTAAAGGACACCGGGGAGCTGTTTTTT.

Concerning this clone: One junction end disagrees with the germline gene, perhaps due to a read error. The chain has TRBV29-1 and TRBJ1-2, with TRBD1 as a possible D gene (6 bases). Per the germline V gene, CDR1 is SQVTM and CDR2 is ANQGSEA. The CDR3 runs to 14 residues. CDR3 protein: CSVVPQGRSYGHTF. The CDR3 DNA is TGCAGCGTTGTACCACAGGGTCGGAGCTATGGCCACACCTTC.

The gene calls are TRBV6-5 and TRBJ1-2; D might be TRBD1 (6 bases). Trimming removed 6 bases from V and 7 bases from J, with 15 bases in between. The V gene's germline CDR1 is MNHEY and CDR2 SVGAGI. CDR3 length equals 13 residues. In nucleotides, the CDR3 is TGTGCCAGCAGGACAACGGGGGGGCTTGGCTACACCTTC. It is translated as CASRTTGGLGYTF.

The rearrangement links TRBV7-2 to TRBJ2-1; perhaps D is TRBD1 or TRBD2 (5 bases each). V lost 1 base and J 10 bases, leaving 14 bases between the germline ends. CDR3 length: 14 residues. Germline V lookup: CDR1 SGHTA, CDR2 FQGNSA. The CDR3 bases are TGTGCCAGCAGCTTAGGGGGCGGGCGTTTAGAGCAGTTCTTC. Translation gives CASSLGGGRLEQFF.